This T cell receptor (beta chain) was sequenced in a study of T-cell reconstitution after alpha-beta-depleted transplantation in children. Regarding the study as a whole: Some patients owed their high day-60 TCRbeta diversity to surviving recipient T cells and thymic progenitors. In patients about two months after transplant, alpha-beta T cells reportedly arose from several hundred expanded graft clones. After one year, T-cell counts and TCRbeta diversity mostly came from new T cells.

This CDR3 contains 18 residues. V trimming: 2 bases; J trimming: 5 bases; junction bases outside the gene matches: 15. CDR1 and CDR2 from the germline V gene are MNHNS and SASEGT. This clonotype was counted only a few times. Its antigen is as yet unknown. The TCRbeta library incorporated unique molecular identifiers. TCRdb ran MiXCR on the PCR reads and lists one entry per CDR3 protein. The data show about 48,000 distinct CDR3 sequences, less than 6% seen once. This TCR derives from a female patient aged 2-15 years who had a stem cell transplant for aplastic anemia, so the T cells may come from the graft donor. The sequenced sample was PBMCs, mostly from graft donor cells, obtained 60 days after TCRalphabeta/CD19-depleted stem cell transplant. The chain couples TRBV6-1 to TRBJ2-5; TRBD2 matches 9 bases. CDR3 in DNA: TGTGCCAGCAGTGAACCCACTGCCAGACTAGCGGTTCATGAGACCCAGTACTTC. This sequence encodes CASSEPTARLAVHETQYF.